These 16 T cell receptor beta chains were all obtained from the same sample, sequenced in a study of T cell responses to AZD1222 COVID-19 vaccine. This table comes from immunoSEQ multiplex PCR, and its TCRdb copy is limited to in-frame clones, with some not included. The table records approximately 150,000 clones, about nine tenths of them present only once. The specimen comprised peripheral blood, sampled 28 days after the second AZD1222 dose. These receptors were obtained from an adult who received the AZD1222 COVID-19 vaccine.

V and J are TRBV3-1 (or the pseudogene TRBV3-2) and TRBJ1-1; D unclear. V was cut by 3 bases and J by 3 bases, with 8 bases left in between. Per germline, CDR1 LGHDT and CDR2 YNNKEL (reference sequence). The CDR3 runs to 13 residues. CDR3 DNA sequence: TGTGCCAGCAGCCATCCCAGTCACACTGAAGCTTTCTTT. Amino acid sequence: CASSHPSHTEAFF.

The chain combines TRBV18 with TRBJ1-1; the D is unclear. V was shortened by 3 bases and J by 1 base, with 12 bases between the two germline ends. The germline V gene has CDR1 KGHSH and CDR2 LQKENI. The CDR3 is 15 residues long. CDR3 amino acids: CASSPSTPQNTEAFF. CDR3 bases: TGTGCCAGCTCACCGTCGACACCACAGAACACTGAAGCTTTCTTT.

Only one count was recorded for this clone. The chain's CDR3 is CAWKTRTGYSPLHF. The CDR3 DNA reads TGTGCCTGGAAGACGAGGACAGGGTACTCACCCCTCCACTTT. The chain joins TRBV30 to TRBJ1-6; 8 bases fit TRBD1. With V trimmed by 4 bases and J by 10 bases, 9 bases remained unmatched. Germline loops: CDR1 GTSNPN, CDR2 SVGIG (reference sequence). CDR3 length equals 14 residues.

V usage is TRBV27 and J usage is TRBJ1-5, with D perhaps matching TRBD1 (5 bases). Trimming pared 4 bases from V and 5 bases from J, leaving 21 bases between. The CDR3 runs 17 residues. CDR1 and CDR2 from the germline V gene are MNHEY and SMNVEV (reference sequence). CDR3 in amino acids: CASSSRGAAHIDQPQHF. The CDR3 nucleotides are TGTGCCAGCAGTTCGAGGGGCGCAGCACACATAGATCAGCCCCAGCATTTT.

Regarding this clone: Compared with germline, one end of the junction differs, possibly owing to a read error. The chain joins TRBV19 to TRBJ1-4, with D possibly TRBD1 on 6 matching bases. This CDR3 has 17 residues. Germline loops: CDR1 LNHDA, CDR2 SQIVND (reference sequence). The CDR3 reads CASSLDRSSSAGEKLFF. The CDR3 DNA reads as TGTGCCAGTAGTCTAGACAGGTCATCCTCGGCAGGCGAAAAACTGTTTTTT.

This clone occurred once. The CDR3 region has the DNA TGTGCCAGCACCCCCCAGGGGGCCGCTGGAAACACCATATATTTT. It yields the protein CASTPQGAAGNTIYF. The chain has TRBV6-5 and TRBJ1-3; the match to TRBD1 covers 8 bases. V was pared by 7 bases and J by 2 bases, with 7 bases of the junction left unmatched. There are 15 residues in the CDR3. Germline CDR1 MNHEY, CDR2 SVGAGI.

This clone was observed once. Here the CDR3 reads CATGRQGSGETQYF. The CDR3 DNA reads TGTGCCACAGGGAGGCAGGGAAGTGGAGAGACCCAGTACTTC. The V gene is TRBV10-3, the J gene TRBJ2-5, with D possibly TRBD2 on 6 matching bases. The CDR3 runs 14 residues. V gave up 10 bases and J gave up 4 bases, with 19 bases separating them. Germline V lookup: CDR1 ENHRY, CDR2 SYGVKD.

This chain joins TRBV7-9 and TRBJ1-6; perhaps TRBD1 as D (6 bases). Germline V lookup: CDR1 SEHNR, CDR2 FQNEAQ (reference sequence). CDR3 size: 14 residues. The germline V and J ends were trimmed by 1 base and 10 bases, with 11 bases remaining between them. This CDR3 reads CASSLVQGTSPLHF. The CDR3 DNA is TGTGCCAGCAGCTTAGTACAGGGTACCTCACCCCTCCACTTT.

The V and J genes are TRBV1 and TRBJ2-1; TRBD2, the D gene given by the table, was not confirmed from the DNA. TRBV1 is given as a pseudogene. The CDR3 consists of 19 residues. The CDR3 reads CTSSQGFPQLAGSYNEQFF. Here the CDR3 DNA reads TGCACCAGCAGCCAAGGGTTCCCCCAACTAGCGGGCTCCTACAATGAGCAGTTCTTC.

The table lists this clone with a count of one. V usage is TRBV7-2 and J usage is TRBJ1-5; D is undetermined. The CDR3 is 14 amino acids. Germline assignment: CDR1 SGHTA and CDR2 FQGNSA. V lost 4 bases, J lost 4 bases, and 11 bases lay in between. The CDR3 DNA sequence: TGTGCCAGCAGCTCGGCGGCCTTAAATCAGCCCCAGCATTTT. It specifies CASSSAALNQPQHF.

The chain joins TRBV6-1 to TRBJ2-3; 12 nucleotides agree with TRBD2. V was clipped by 4 bases and J by 2 bases; unmatched bases: 7. CDR1 and CDR2 (germline): MNHNS, SASEGT. This CDR3 region has 17 residues. Here the CDR3 reads CASSAPGTSGFTDTQYF. For the CDR3, the DNA is TGTGCCAGCAGTGCACCCGGGACTAGCGGGTTCACAGATACGCAGTATTTT.

The chain has TRBV15 and TRBJ2-2; D ambiguous. The germline CDR1 and CDR2 sequences are LNHNV and YYDKDF (reference sequence). The CDR3 length is 15 residues. Trimming pared 0 bases from V and 1 base from J, leaving 6 bases between. The CDR3 bases are TGTGCCACCAGCAGAGATCTGAGGAACACCGGGGAGCTGTTTTTT. Protein sequence: CATSRDLRNTGELFF.

The rearrangement uses TRBV7-2 and TRBJ1-5; D call uncertain. The CDR3 is 16 amino acids. Per germline, CDR1 SGHTA and CDR2 FQGNSA. V was clipped by 1 base and J by 7 bases, with 17 bases between them. The DNA of the CDR3 is TGTGCCAGCAGCTTAGGTCCGGGTCGGGCTGAGCAGCCCCAGCATTTT. Amino acid sequence: CASSLGPGRAEQPQHF.

V gene TRBV9 combines with J gene TRBJ1-6, with TRBD1 as a possible D gene (6 bases). The CDR3 totals 15 residues. Per germline, CDR1 SGDLS and CDR2 YYNGEE. The ends were cut back, 0 bases at V and 7 bases at J, with 11 bases in the middle. The CDR3 loop is CASSVAGRGNSPLHF. The CDR3 DNA is TGTGCCAGCAGCGTAGCCGGCAGGGGCAATTCACCCCTCCACTTT.

This clone was picked up many times. The CDR3 DNA follows: TGTGCCAGCAGCTTATACGGCACAGATACGCAGTATTTT. The encoded protein is CASSLYGTDTQYF. The V gene is TRBV7-3, the J gene TRBJ2-3; D gene unclear. V lost 2 bases and J lost 1, with 4 bases in between. The germline V gene has CDR1 SGHTA and CDR2 FQGTGA. The CDR3 loop spans 13 amino acids.

V and J are TRBV3-1 (or the pseudogene TRBV3-2) and TRBJ1-6; perhaps TRBD1 as D (6 bases). Germline assignment: CDR1 LGHDT and CDR2 YNNKEL (reference sequence). CDR3 length equals 16 residues. Trimming stripped 3 bases from V and 5 bases from J, with 14 bases between. CDR3 sequence: CASSQQGKGDNSPLHF. CDR3 DNA: TGTGCCAGCAGCCAGCAGGGGAAAGGGGATAATTCACCCCTCCACTTT.